This entry features one T cell receptor beta chain sequence. The sample comes from a study of blood T cell repertoires in COVID-19. The CDR3 contains 14 residues. Germline-derived CDR1 and CDR2 are SGHRS and YFSETQ. V lost 4 bases, J lost 5 bases, and 15 bases lay in between. Across 24 US areas, participants ranged in age from roughly 18 to 95 years. Clinical histories supplied by participants themselves formed the basis of cohort assignment. Clones were read by immunoSEQ multiplex PCR, and TCRdb kept only the in-frame ones, dropping some. Of 150,000 to 200,000 clones listed, about 80% are singletons. The chain employs TRBV5-1 and TRBJ2-5; a possible D gene is TRBD1 (8 bases). This clonotype originated in a woman aged 55-70 years who had recovered from COVID-19. Sequencing input: PBMCs or T cells enriched from blood (not recorded which). The CDR3 sequence is CASSPQQGGETQYF. DNA of the CDR3: TGCGCCAGCAGCCCCCAACAGGGGGGGGAGACCCAGTACTTC.